This T cell receptor (beta chain) is from a study of T cells after yellow fever vaccination (dated by TCRdb to the late 2010s). Looking at the study overall: The SMART-Seq v4 Ultra Low Input RNA kit was used to prepare libraries from fractions with low cell numbers. To follow T-cell clones before and after both primary and booster YFV17D yellow fever vaccination, bulk TCR alpha and beta repertoires underwent longitudinal sequencing. Two healthy male donors, one aged 18 to 30 and one aged 30 to 40 years, were included in the cohort. Blood was drawn at multiple timepoints before and after primary and secondary immunization, with bulk PBMC replicates and cell subsets isolated. Overall study outcomes, separate from this receptor: A small share of clonotypes was detected in both CD4 and CD8 compartments, with the overlap likely arising from convergent recombination. The secondary T-cell response was weaker than the primary response but faster, peaking on day 5 instead of day 15. Because only two donors were included in the study, the extent to which the findings can be generalized is limited. Because abundant contaminating clonotypes from the bulk population could be contained in FACS-sorted repertoires, computational filtering was required. Most clones expanded after primary vaccination were re-detected after the booster (about 96% of CD4 and about 88% of CD8), suggesting broad memory maintenance.

TCR cDNA was synthesized by 5'RACE template switching, which introduced a universal primer site and unique molecular identifiers. Priming for cDNA synthesis came from both the TCR alpha and TCR beta constant segments. Library amplification used two PCR steps, and the second PCR step added sample barcodes and sequencing adapters. Sequencing of libraries was done on Illumina HiSeq 2500 (2x100 bp) or NovaSeq (2x150 bp). Per the original workflow: Demultiplexing of reads and collapsing into UMI consensus sequences were performed with MIGEC, and V(D)J alignment was carried out with MiXCR. Using edgeR on replicate PBMC samples, clonotypes were called vaccine-responding if FDR was below 0.01 and the log2 fold change was above 5 up to day 15. Each bulk clonotype was labeled CD4 or CD8 based on which sequenced repertoire, CD4 or CD8, contained the clonotype at higher abundance. TCRdb trimmed the raw reads at Q25, called clones with MiXCR and kept productive beta chains. Each entry merges the rows of one CDR3 protein and shows their most common DNA and genes. These V and J calls derive from TCRdb rather than the authors' analysis. Counted in this sample were tens of thousands of distinct CDR3 sequences; about 7.7% of them appeared once. 41% of the sample comes from the top ten.

V is cut by 4 bases and J by 4 bases, and the space between the germline ends is 4 bases. Taken from the germline V gene, the CDR1 and CDR2 loops are SGHRS and YFSETQ. From the cysteine through the phenylalanine, the CDR3 covers 11 amino acids. The entry retains the CDR3 DNA only, 33 bases that are in frame from base 1. The treatment or condition label of this sample denotes: live attenuated yellow fever vaccine strain. A standard Ficoll-Paque protocol was used to isolate PBMCs from peripheral blood. Dynabeads CD4 and CD8 positive selection kits were used to isolate the CD4 and CD8 T-cell fractions. RNA was extracted with TriZol from bulk PBMCs, CD4 and CD8 fractions, and dextramer-positive and dextramer-negative fractions. Turning to this clonotype: No cognate antigen has been identified for it. Base qualities were left out, and no much larger clone turns up one base away.

This chain joins TRBV5-1 to TRBJ2-3, with no D gene named confidently. The specimen was CD8+ T cells sorted from PBMCs, collected on the day of the yellow fever booster vaccination. The origin of this receptor is a man aged 25 to 45 who received the YFV17D yellow fever vaccine. For the CDR3, the sequence is CASSMSDTQYF. The DNA sequence reads TGCGCCAGCAGCATGTCAGATACGCAGTATTTT. Where the CDR3 stops, the reference TRBV5-1 and TRBJ2-3 genes take over; the full variable domain is KAGVTQTPRYLIKTRGQQVTLSCSPISGHRSVSWYQQTPGQGLQFLFEYFSETQRNKGNFPGRFSGRQFSNSRSEMNVSTLELGDSALYLCASSMSDTQYFGPGTRLTVL.